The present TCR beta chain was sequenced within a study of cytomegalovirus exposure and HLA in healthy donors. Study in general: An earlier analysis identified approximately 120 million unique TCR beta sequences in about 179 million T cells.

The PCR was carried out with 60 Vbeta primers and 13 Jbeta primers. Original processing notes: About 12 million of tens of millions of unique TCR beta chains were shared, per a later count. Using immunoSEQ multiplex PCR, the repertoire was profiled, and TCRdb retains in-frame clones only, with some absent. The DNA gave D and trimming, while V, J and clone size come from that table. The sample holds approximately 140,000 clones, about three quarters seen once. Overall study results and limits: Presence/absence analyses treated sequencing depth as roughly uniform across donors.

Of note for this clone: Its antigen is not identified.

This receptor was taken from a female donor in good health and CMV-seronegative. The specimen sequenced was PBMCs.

The CDR3 DNA reads as TGTGCCAGCAGTGATGATCAGGGAAGGGAAGAGACCCAGTACTTC. Protein product: CASSDDQGREETQYF. This rearrangement joins TRBV25-1 to TRBJ2-5; D perhaps matches TRBD1 (5 bases). The length of the CDR3 is 15 residues. The germline V gene has CDR1 MGHDK and CDR2 SYGVNS. Trimming removed 3 bases at V and 3 bases at J, with 14 bases between.